Listed below are T cell receptor beta chains from one sample, sequenced in a study of T cells in localized non-small cell lung cancer. TCRdb's table, derived via immunoSEQ multiplex PCR, lists solely in-frame clones and lacks some. This sample has roughly 89,000 clones; under 95% occur once, and the top ten carry over 4%. Sequencing was performed on PBMCs, taken before any cancer treatment. These receptors all stem from a woman aged 40 to 75 with stage II squamous cell lung carcinoma. Both conserved end residues are part of each CDR3. D genes are given only for firm matches. Size tells how often a clone was seen (once, few, many) or the class of an expanded clone, and some rows leave it out.

clone_size	v_call	d_call	j_call	cdr3_nt	cdr3_aa
.	TRBV5-1	TRBD1	TRBJ2-3	TGCGCCAGCAGCACCGGGACAGGGGAGACAGATACGCAGTATTTT	CASSTGTGETDTQYF
.	TRBV30	.	TRBJ1-2	TGTGCCGGGATAGGCAGCTATGGCTACACCTTC	CAGIGSYGYTF
.	TRBV4-1	.	TRBJ1-6	TGCGCCAGCAGCCAAGTCGGGGCAGATAATTCACCCCTCCACTTT	CASSQVGADNSPLHF
.	TRBV5-6	.	TRBJ2-3	TGTGCCAGCAGGCATGAGACCCAAGATACGCAGTATTTT	CASRHETQDTQYF
.	TRBV28	.	TRBJ1-4	TGTGCCAGCAGCCTTCCGGGACGGATTAATGAAAAACTGTTTTTT	CASSLPGRINEKLFF
.	TRBV5-1	TRBD1	TRBJ2-3	TGCGCCAGCAGAACAGGGGGACTCACAGATACGCAGTATTTT	CASRTGGLTDTQYF
.	TRBV30	TRBD2	TRBJ2-5	TGTGCCTGGAGTTTCACCGGGGGGTCAGAGACCCAGTACTTC	CAWSFTGGSETQYF
few	TRBV2	.	TRBJ2-1	TGTGCCAGCACCATCTACAATGAGCAGTTCTTC	CASTIYNEQFF
.	TRBV2	.	TRBJ1-1	TGTGCCAGCAGTGAGAGGGAAAGATCTGAAGCTTTCTTT	CASSERERSEAFF
.	TRBV30	.	TRBJ2-5	TGTGCCCGCGCGGGAAACCAAGAGACCCAGTACTTC	CARAGNQETQYF
few	TRBV20-1	.	TRBJ2-1	TGCAGTGCTATGCCACGTAATGAGCAGTTCTTC	CSAMPRNEQFF
.	TRBV19	.	TRBJ1-1	TGTGCCAGTACCCAAAGGGGGGGCCTTTGGGCTTTCTTT	CASTQRGGLWAFF
.	TRBV12-5	.	TRBJ1-2	TGTGCTAGTGCCCCGGGGCATCTTCCCCACACTAACTATGGCTACACCTTC	CASAPGHLPHTNYGYTF
.	TRBV7-9	TRBD2	TRBJ2-3	TGTGCCAGCAGCTTAGCGAACGCGGGGGTTGAAACAGATACGCAGTATTTT	CASSLANAGVETDTQYF